Below, 17 T cell receptor beta chains from the same sample are listed, as sequenced in a study of T-cell reconstitution after alpha-beta-depleted transplantation in children. Unique molecular identifiers were used to barcode this TCRbeta library. TCRdb re-analysed the PCR reads in MiXCR, keeping a single row per CDR3 protein. The sample has about 440,000 distinct CDR3 sequences; around 46% are singletons. The starting material was PBMCs, obtained before TCRalphabeta/CD19-depleted stem cell transplant. These receptors all stem from a girl aged 2 to 10 with aplastic anemia, due to receive a stem cell transplant.

The sample holds a few counts of this clonotype. This chain links TRBV19 with TRBJ2-3; D is unclear. CDR1 LNHDA and CDR2 SQIVND come from the germline V gene (reference sequence). This CDR3 comprises 14 residues. V was pared by 9 bases and J by 0 bases, with 13 bases between. As DNA, the CDR3 is TGTGCCAGCAGCGACGCTTCTAGCACAGATACGCAGTATTTT. It yields the protein CASSDASSTDTQYF.

The CDR3 protein is CSARMVVAGVIEQFF. The DNA for the CDR3 is TGCAGTGCTAGGATGGTAGTAGCGGGAGTAATTGAGCAGTTCTTC. V gene TRBV20-1 combines with J gene TRBJ2-1; TRBD2 aligns across 9 bases. The germline gives CDR1 DFQATT, CDR2 SNEGSKA (reference sequence). Trimming removed 3 bases from V and 9 bases from J; junction bases left unmatched: 12. The CDR3 has 15 amino acids.

In its sample, this clonotype ranks as medium-sized. The chain joins TRBV7-9 to TRBJ1-2; D is undetermined. Germline CDR1 and CDR2: SEHNR and FQNEAQ (reference sequence). This CDR3 comprises 13 residues. V was pared by 4 bases and J by 8 bases, with 14 bases between. CDR3 sequence reads: CASSSTAPRGYTF. Written as DNA, the CDR3 is TGTGCCAGCAGCTCTACAGCCCCTCGCGGCTACACCTTC.

J is TRBJ1-3 and V is TRBV6-5, with 8 bases that match TRBD1. This CDR3 has 19 residues. Trimming cost V 0 bases and J 0 bases; bases outside gene matches: 10. The germline CDR1 and CDR2 sequences are MNHEY and SVGAGI. CDR3 DNA: TGTGCCAGCAGTTACTCGACAGGGGAAAGGGAGGGCTCTGGAAACACCATATATTTT. Protein sequence: CASSYSTGEREGSGNTIYF.

J is TRBJ2-6 and V is TRBV20-1; D unresolved. The CDR3 consists of 15 residues. Germline V gene data show CDR1 as DFQATT and CDR2 as SNEGSKA (reference sequence). Trimming pared 1 base from V and 0 bases from J, leaving 7 bases between. The CDR3 DNA sequence: TGCAGTGCTAGAGGGGAAGCCTCTGGGGCCAACGTCCTGACTTTC. It encodes CSARGEASGANVLTF.

This clonotype was recorded only once. This chain connects TRBV9 to TRBJ2-1; 11 bases map to TRBD2. The germline V gene has CDR1 SGDLS and CDR2 YYNGEE. The CDR3 covers 16 residues. V was clipped by 3 bases and J by 6 bases; unmatched bases: 8. CDR3 sequence: CASSGGPGLAVNEQFF. The CDR3 nucleotides read TGTGCCAGCAGCGGAGGACCGGGACTAGCGGTCAATGAGCAGTTCTTC.

The chain carries TRBV5-6 and TRBJ2-3; possibly TRBD1 for D (6 bases). The V end lost 0 bases, the J end lost 2 bases, and 10 bases lay between the germline ends. There are 15 residues in the CDR3. Germline V gene sequence: CDR1 SGHDT, CDR2 YYEEEE. CDR3 sequence (DNA): TGTGCCAGCAGCTTGGATCAGGGGAACACAGATACGCAGTATTTT. Translating it yields CASSLDQGNTDTQYF. The full variable domain, completed using reference TRBV5-6 and TRBJ2-3, is DAGVTQSPTHLIKTRGQQVTLRCSPKSGHDTVSWYQQALGQGPQFIFQYYEEEERQRGNFPDRFSGHQFPNYSSELNVNALLLGDSALYLCASSLDQGNTDTQYFGPGTRLTVL.

The CDR3 nucleotides are TGCAGCGTTGGGGGCAGGGCAAATGAGCAGTTCTTC. Encoded protein: CSVGGRANEQFF. The rearrangement uses TRBV29-1 and TRBJ2-1; D is perhaps TRBD1 (5 bases). V dropped 4 bases and J dropped 7 bases, with 11 bases sitting between them. Germline V gives CDR1 SQVTM, CDR2 ANQGSEA. The CDR3 covers 12 residues.

The chain combines TRBV7-6 with TRBJ1-3; D perhaps matches TRBD1 (5 bases). Germline V gene sequence: CDR1 SGHVS, CDR2 FNYEAQ. Trimming shortened V by 5 bases and J by 0 bases, and 20 bases separated the two germline ends. This CDR3 contains 18 residues. The CDR3 spells CASSPGVRGPSSGNTIYF. The CDR3 DNA reads TGTGCCAGCAGCCCCGGGGTGCGGGGCCCGAGCTCTGGAAACACCATATATTTT.

This clonotype was seen a handful of times. This chain connects TRBV7-2 to TRBJ2-7; 7 nucleotides match TRBD2. Germline V gives CDR1 SGHTA, CDR2 FQGNSA. The V gene end was trimmed by 6 bases and the J gene end by 3 bases; junction bases not matched to a gene: 5. The CDR3 extends over 13 amino acids. CDR3 nucleotides: TGTGCCAGCAGTCTAGCGGCCCACTACGAGCAGTACTTC. Protein: CASSLAAHYEQYF. Based on the CDR3 plus reference TRBV7-2 and TRBJ2-7, the full variable domain is GAGVSQSPSNKVTEKGKDVELRCDPISGHTALYWYRQSLGQGLEFLIYFQGNSAPDKSGLPSDRFSAERTGGSVSTLTIQRTQQEDSAVYLCASSLAAHYEQYFGPGTRLTVT.

This clonotype came up once. The chain employs TRBV9 and TRBJ2-7; a possible D gene is TRBD2 (6 bases). Trimming cost V 0 bases and J 4 bases, with 14 bases left between them. The CDR3 contains 15 residues. CDR1 is SGDLS, CDR2 YYNGEE, per germline. The CDR3 DNA reads as TGTGCCAGCAGCGTAGAGGCGGGAAGATCGTACGAGCAGTACTTC. This translates into CASSVEAGRSYEQYF. The full variable domain, in which reference TRBV9 and TRBJ2-7 provide the parts outside the CDR3, is DSGVTQTPKHLITATGQRVTLRCSPRSGDLSVYWYQQSLDQGLQFLIQYYNGEERAKGNILERFSAQQFPDLHSELNLSSLELGDSALYFCASSVEAGRSYEQYFGPGTRLTVT.

The rearrangement joins TRBV5-1 to TRBJ2-7, with D maybe TRBD2 (5 bases). The CDR3 spans 15 residues. CDR1 and CDR2 (germline): SGHRS, YFSETQ. V was pared by 3 bases and J by 4 bases, with 17 bases between. CDR3 bases: TGCGCCAGCAGCTCGCTCGGGGAAGGGCCTTACGAGCAGTACTTC. It encodes CASSSLGEGPYEQYF.

V and J are TRBV27 and TRBJ2-7; D is unresolved. V lost 4 bases and J 5 bases, leaving 12 bases between the germline ends. The CDR3 length is 13 residues. Per the germline V gene, CDR1 is MNHEY and CDR2 is SMNVEV (reference sequence). This chain's CDR3 is CASSSRPSDEQYF. The CDR3 bases are TGTGCCAGCAGTTCTAGGCCCTCGGACGAGCAGTACTTC.

This sequence joins TRBV4-1 and TRBJ2-4, with D tentatively TRBD2 (6 bases). V was trimmed by 4 bases and J by 7 bases, leaving 14 bases between them. Germline values: CDR1 MGHRA, CDR2 YSYEKL. The CDR3 is 14 residues long. The CDR3 spells CASSRDSPGNIQYF. CDR3 in DNA: TGCGCCAGCAGCCGGGACTCCCCCGGGAACATTCAGTACTTC.

The V and J genes are TRBV28 and TRBJ1-1; 7 bases are a match to TRBD1. The CDR3 spans 15 residues. Germline V lookup: CDR1 MDHEN, CDR2 SYDVKM. V lost 4 bases and J lost 4; bases outside the gene matches: 9. The CDR3 loop is CASSSYRGVGTEAFF. In DNA form, the CDR3 reads TGTGCCAGCAGTTCCTACAGGGGAGTAGGCACTGAAGCTTTCTTT.

The chain employs TRBV6-1 and TRBJ2-7; 7 nucleotides agree with TRBD1. The CDR3 totals 16 residues. Per germline, CDR1 MNHNS and CDR2 SASEGT. The ends lost 5 bases at V and 2 bases at J; junction bases unmatched: 12. The DNA for the CDR3 is TGTGCCAGCAGTCCCCGTACAGGGGTCAGTACCTACGAGCAGTACTTC. The encoded protein is CASSPRTGVSTYEQYF.

Ten or more counts support this clonotype. V usage is TRBV7-6 and J usage is TRBJ2-3; 7 bases match TRBD1. With 1 base clipped from V and 8 bases from J, the junction kept 9 bases outside the gene matches. The CDR3 extends over 15 amino acids. In germline, CDR1 is SGHVS, CDR2 FNYEAQ. CDR3 in amino acids: CASSLGGGTRGTQYF. As DNA, the CDR3 is TGTGCCAGCAGCTTAGGAGGGGGCACCAGGGGTACGCAGTATTTT.